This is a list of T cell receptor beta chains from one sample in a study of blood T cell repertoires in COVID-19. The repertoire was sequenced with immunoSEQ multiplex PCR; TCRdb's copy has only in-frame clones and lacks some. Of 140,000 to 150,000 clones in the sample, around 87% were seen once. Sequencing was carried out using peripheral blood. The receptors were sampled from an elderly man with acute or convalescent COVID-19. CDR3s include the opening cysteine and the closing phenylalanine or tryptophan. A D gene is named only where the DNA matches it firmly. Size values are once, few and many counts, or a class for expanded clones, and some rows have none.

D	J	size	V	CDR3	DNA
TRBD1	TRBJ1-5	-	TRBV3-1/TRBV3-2	CASSQDRDSDNQPQHF	TGTGCCAGCAGCCAAGACCGGGACAGCGACAATCAGCCCCAGCATTTT
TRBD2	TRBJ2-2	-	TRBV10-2	CASSEAPSGLNTGELFF	TGCGCCAGCAGTGAGGCCCCTAGCGGACTCAACACCGGGGAGCTGTTTTTT
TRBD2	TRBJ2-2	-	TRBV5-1	CASSLSGANTGELFF	TGCGCCAGCAGCTTGAGCGGGGCGAACACCGGGGAGCTGTTTTTT
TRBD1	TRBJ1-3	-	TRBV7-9	CASSPGGQLGNTIYF	TGTGCCAGCAGCCCCGGGGGACAGTTGGGGAACACCATATATTTT
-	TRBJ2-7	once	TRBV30	CAWSVLNTPGDKQYF	TGTGCCTGGAGTGTTCTTAACACCCCAGGTGATAAGCAGTACTTC
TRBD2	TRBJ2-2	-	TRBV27	CASSPGRAGTGELFF	TGTGCCAGCAGTCCCGGGAGGGCCGGTACCGGGGAGCTGTTTTTT
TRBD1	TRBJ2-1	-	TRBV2	CASKKGGYEQFF	TGTGCCAGCAAAAAAGGGGGCTATGAGCAGTTCTTC
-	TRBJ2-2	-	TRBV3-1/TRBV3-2	CASSYHNDLTRLYTGELFF	TGTGCCAGCAGCTACCACAACGACTTAACCCGCCTTTACACCGGGGAGCTGTTTTTT
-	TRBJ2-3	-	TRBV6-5	CASNGQSTDTQYF	TGTGCCAGCAATGGACAGAGCACAGATACGCAGTATTTT
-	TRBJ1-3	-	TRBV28	CASSPPGVYSGNTIYF	TGTGCCAGCAGTCCCCCGGGGGTCTACTCTGGAAACACCATATATTTT
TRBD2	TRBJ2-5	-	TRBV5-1	CASSPGTSGGIETQYF	TGCGCCAGCAGCCCAGGGACTAGCGGGGGGATAGAGACCCAGTACTTC
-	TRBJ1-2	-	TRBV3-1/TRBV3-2	CASSQLGPTDGYTF	TGTGCCAGCAGCCAACTGGGCCCGACGGATGGCTACACCTTC
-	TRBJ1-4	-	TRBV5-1	CASSLAGLNEKLFF	TGCGCCAGCAGCTTGGCAGGGTTGAATGAAAAACTGTTTTTT
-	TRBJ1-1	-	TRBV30	CAWSVSRGNTEAFF	TGTGCCTGGAGTGTATCCAGGGGAAACACTGAAGCTTTCTTT
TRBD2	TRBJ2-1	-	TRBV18	CASSPDTGTSSYNEQFF	TGTGCCAGCTCACCGGATACCGGGACTAGTAGCTACAATGAGCAGTTCTTC
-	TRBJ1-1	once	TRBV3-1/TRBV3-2	CASSLQGRGTEAFF	TGTGCCAGCAGTCTACAGGGAAGGGGGACTGAAGCTTTCTTT
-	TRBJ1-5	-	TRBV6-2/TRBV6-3	CASSGGAAGFQPQHF	TGTGCCAGCAGTGGAGGGGCCGCCGGGTTTCAGCCCCAGCATTTT
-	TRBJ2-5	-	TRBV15	CATSRQGQGETQYF	TGTGCCACCAGCAGACAGGGGCAGGGTGAGACCCAGTACTTC
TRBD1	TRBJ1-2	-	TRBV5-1	CASSTQGARGYTF	TGCGCCAGCAGCACCCAGGGGGCAAGAGGCTACACCTTC
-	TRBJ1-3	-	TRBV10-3	CAISERVYGESGNTIYF	TGTGCCATCAGTGAGAGGGTCTACGGGGAATCTGGAAACACCATATATTTT
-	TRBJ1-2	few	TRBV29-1	CSVVSATGVTGYTF	TGCAGCGTTGTTTCGGCGACAGGAGTGACTGGCTACACCTTC
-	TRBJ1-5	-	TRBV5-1	CASSPGGMGQPQHF	TGCGCCAGCAGCCCCGGGGGAATGGGCCAGCCCCAGCATTTT
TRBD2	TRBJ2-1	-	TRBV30	CAWRTSEYNEQFF	TGTGCCTGGAGAACTAGCGAGTACAATGAGCAGTTCTTC
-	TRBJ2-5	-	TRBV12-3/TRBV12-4	CASRYSGQETQYF	TGTGCCAGCAGGTACAGCGGCCAAGAGACCCAGTACTTC
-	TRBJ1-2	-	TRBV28	CASSLSGISYGYTF	TGTGCCAGCAGTTTATCAGGGATTTCCTATGGCTACACCTTC
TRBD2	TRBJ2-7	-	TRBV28	CASSLSGGGWRSYEQYF	TGTGCCAGCAGTTTATCCGGCGGGGGGTGGAGGTCCTACGAGCAGTACTTC
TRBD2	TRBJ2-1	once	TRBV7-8	CASSLDSAVREVWKHNEQFF	TGTGCCAGCAGCTTAGATTCGGCGGTACGGGAGGTATGGAAGCACAATGAGCAGTTCTTC
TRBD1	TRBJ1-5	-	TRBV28	CASRATGGRQPQHF	TGTGCCAGCAGAGCGACAGGGGGCAGACAGCCCCAGCATTTT
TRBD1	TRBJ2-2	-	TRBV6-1	CASSDSDRVDTGELFF	TGTGCCAGCAGTGATTCGGACAGGGTGGACACCGGGGAGCTGTTTTTT
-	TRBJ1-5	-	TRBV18	CASSPHPYAEGGQPQHF	TGTGCCAGCTCACCACATCCATACGCGGAGGGAGGTCAGCCCCAGCATTTT
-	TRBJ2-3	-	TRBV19	CASSIMTTSDTQYF	TGTGCCAGTAGTATAATGACTACGTCAGATACGCAGTATTTT
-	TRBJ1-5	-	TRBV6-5	CASSYHQGNQPQHF	TGTGCCAGCAGTTACCATCAGGGTAATCAGCCCCAGCATTTT
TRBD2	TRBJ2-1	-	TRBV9	CASSVVPLAGGHNEQFF	TGTGCCAGCAGCGTAGTCCCGCTAGCGGGGGGGCACAATGAGCAGTTCTTC
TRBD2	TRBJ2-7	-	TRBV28	CASRSGGAYEQYF	TGTGCCAGCAGAAGCGGGGGGGCCTACGAGCAGTACTTC
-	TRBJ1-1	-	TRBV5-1	CASAGAPRNTEAFF	TGCGCCAGCGCAGGGGCCCCGAGGAACACTGAAGCTTTCTTT
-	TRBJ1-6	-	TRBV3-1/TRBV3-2	CASSPFEPGQHNSPLHF	TGTGCCAGCAGCCCCTTTGAACCTGGACAGCATAATTCACCCCTCCACTTT
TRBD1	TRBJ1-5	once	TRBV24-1	CATSDSRTGDQPQHF	TGTGCCACCAGTGATTCCCGGACAGGGGATCAGCCCCAGCATTTT
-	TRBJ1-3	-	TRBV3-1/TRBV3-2	CASSQSYGGLAGNTIYF	TGTGCCAGCAGCCAGTCATACGGGGGTCTTGCTGGAAACACCATATATTTT
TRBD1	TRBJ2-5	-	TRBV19	CASSDLRGLRETQYF	TGTGCCAGTAGCGATCTCAGGGGGCTTAGAGAGACCCAGTACTTC